The sequence of this TCR beta chain was determined in a study of spatial heterogeneity in lung cancer. Overall study: Beta-chain sequences consistently outnumbered alpha-chain sequences in detection.

Germline trimming cut 0 bases from V and 3 bases from J; bases unmatched to any gene: 3. This CDR3 region has 17 residues. Germline CDR1 KGHDR, CDR2 SFDVKD. The time point here: blood at routine non-recurrence follow-up after resection. Sequencing of whole RNA from tumor, nontumor lung or frozen PBMC involved no sorting. The presence of a unique molecular identifier marked each TCR cDNA molecule. TCRdb redid the calling of the 5' RACE reads with MiXCR, one entry per CDR3 protein. This repertoire shows tens of thousands of distinct CDR3 sequences, 6% found once; its top ten account for around 21%. Sequencing used PBMCs, obtained at follow-up. The clonotype comes from a male donor with early-stage non-small cell lung cancer. The J gene is TRBJ2-3, the V gene TRBV24-1; 12 bases match TRBD2. CDR3 sequence (DNA): TGTGCCACCAGTGATTTGGTCGGGACTAGCGGGACAGATACGCAGTATTTT. It yields the protein CATSDLVGTSGTDTQYF.